One sample yielded the 5 T cell receptor beta chains listed below, sequenced in a study of T cell responses to AZD1222 COVID-19 vaccine. Assay used: immunoSEQ multiplex PCR; TCRdb lists only in-frame clones, some missing. This sample has more than 100,000 clones, with about 90% found just once. Here the sequenced sample was peripheral blood, taken 28 days after the second AZD1222 dose. The receptors were sampled from an adult who received the AZD1222 COVID-19 vaccine.

This clone was recorded a few times. The chain has TRBV5-1 and TRBJ2-5, with 9 bases that match TRBD2. Germline CDR1 is SGHRS and CDR2 is YFSETQ. J was trimmed by 0 bases and V by 6 bases; bases with no gene match: 3. The CDR3 covers 14 residues. CDR3 protein: CASKPSGDQETQYF. Written as DNA, the CDR3 is TGCGCCAGCAAGCCTAGCGGGGACCAAGAGACCCAGTACTTC.

CDR3 bases: TGTGCCAGCAGCTTGTCGGGACAGGTCTCCTATAATTCACCCCTCCACTTT. Its protein product is CASSLSGQVSYNSPLHF. This chain connects TRBV7-6 to TRBJ1-6, with TRBD1 identical over 8 bases. V lost 3 bases to trimming and J lost 0 bases; unmatched junction nucleotides: 4. Germline lookup yields CDR1 SGHVS and CDR2 FNYEAQ. This CDR3 has 17 amino acids.

This chain uses TRBV7-9 with TRBJ1-2; no clear D gene. The CDR3 is made up of 12 amino acids. Trimming pared 5 bases from V and 7 bases from J, leaving 11 bases between. The germline gives CDR1 SEHNR, CDR2 FQNEAQ (reference sequence). The CDR3 reads CASSPLVGGYTF. In DNA form, the CDR3 reads TGTGCCAGCAGCCCACTGGTGGGTGGCTACACCTTC.

The chain carries TRBV5-4 and TRBJ1-3, with a tentative D call TRBD1 (6 bases). The V end was cut by 2 bases, the J end by 8 bases, with 14 bases between. Per the germline V gene, CDR1 is SGHNT and CDR2 is YYREEE (reference sequence). The CDR3 runs to 14 residues. CDR3 DNA sequence: TGTGCCAGCAGCTTTGGGAACAGGGAGCACACCATATATTTT. Its protein is CASSFGNREHTIYF.

This chain joins TRBV7-9 and TRBJ2-3, with D perhaps TRBD2 (5 bases). Germline lookup yields CDR1 SEHNR and CDR2 FQNEAQ (reference sequence). V was trimmed by 1 base and J by 9 bases, leaving 8 bases between them. This CDR3 spans 12 amino acids. The CDR3 nucleotides read TGTGCCAGCAGCTTAGGTCTAGCAACGCAGTATTTT. Translated, it gives CASSLGLATQYF.